The T cell receptor (beta chain) described here comes from a study of T cells in Graves' hyperthyroidism and ophthalmopathy. Many counts were recorded for this clonotype. Its antigen is currently unknown. The PBMCs were taken from more than 8 ml of fresh peripheral blood. With 4 bases clipped from V and 2 bases from J, the junction kept 7 bases outside the gene matches. CDR3 size: 14 residues. The germline V gene has CDR1 DFQATT and CDR2 SNEGSKA (reference sequence). Study findings and constraints: Blood also showed most of the thyroid clonotypes that were expanded above 0.001. Progression to ophthalmopathy was predicted a median of approximately 6.4 months early. A 13 V-J model separated ophthalmopathy from stable hyperthyroidism.

It was RNA transcripts that yielded the amplified TCR beta CDR3 regions. During a first-round RT-PCR of the TCR CDR3, the HTBI primer set was used. TCRdb re-derived calls from the multiplex PCR reads in MiXCR, one entry per CDR3 protein. The sample lists roughly 600,000 distinct CDR3 sequences, roughly 15% occurring once. This TCR was recovered from a woman aged 45-65 years with Graves' ophthalmopathy. The chain joins TRBV20-1 to TRBJ2-7, with 8 bases identical to TRBD2. The specimen sequenced was blood. CDR3 nucleotides: TGCAGTGCTACGGCTAGCGGGTGGACCTACGAGCAGTACTTC. Residues: CSATASGWTYEQYF.